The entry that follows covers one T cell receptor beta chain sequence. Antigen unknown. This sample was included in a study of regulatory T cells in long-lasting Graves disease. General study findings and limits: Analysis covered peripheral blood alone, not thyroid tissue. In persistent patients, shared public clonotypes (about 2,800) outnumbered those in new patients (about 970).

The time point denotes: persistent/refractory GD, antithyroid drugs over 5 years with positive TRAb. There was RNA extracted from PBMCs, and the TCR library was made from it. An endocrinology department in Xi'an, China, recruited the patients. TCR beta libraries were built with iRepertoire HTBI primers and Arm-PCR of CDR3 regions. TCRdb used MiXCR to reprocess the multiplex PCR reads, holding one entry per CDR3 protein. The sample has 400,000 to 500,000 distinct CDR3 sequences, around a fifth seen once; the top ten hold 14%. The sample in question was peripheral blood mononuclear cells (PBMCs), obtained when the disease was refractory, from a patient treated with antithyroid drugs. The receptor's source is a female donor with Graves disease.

The CDR3 coding sequence is TGTGCCAGTAGTTCTCGACAAGGTCCCCTAGCCAAAAACATTCAGTACTTC. Translation: CASSSRQGPLAKNIQYF. V usage is TRBV19 and J usage is TRBJ2-4; D is uncertain. V shed 5 bases and J shed 0 bases, with 17 bases lying between them. CDR1 and CDR2 (germline): LNHDA, SQIVND (reference sequence). This CDR3 spans 17 amino acids.